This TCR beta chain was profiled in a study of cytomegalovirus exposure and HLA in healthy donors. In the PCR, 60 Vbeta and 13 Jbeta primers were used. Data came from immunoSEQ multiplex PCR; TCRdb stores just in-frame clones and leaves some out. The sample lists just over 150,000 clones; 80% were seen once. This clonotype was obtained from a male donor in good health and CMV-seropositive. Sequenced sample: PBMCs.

This CDR3 is CASSKEAFF. CDR3 sequence (DNA): TGTGCCAGCAGCAAGGAGGCTTTCTTT. The chain carries TRBV21-1 and TRBJ1-1. TRBV21-1 is given as a pseudogene. The CDR3 runs to 9 residues.